The sample holds one count of the clone carrying this T cell receptor beta chain. Produced via immunoSEQ multiplex PCR; TCRdb's table is partial and in-frame only. The table records hundreds of thousands of clones, roughly 85% of them present only once. This entry comes from a study of blood T cell repertoires in COVID-19. Overall study context: The samples span acute and convalescent COVID-19 from the United States, Italy and Spain.

V gave up 2 bases and J gave up 0 bases, with 10 bases separating them. Germline lookup yields CDR1 SEHNR and CDR2 FQNEAQ (reference sequence). This CDR3 is 15 amino acids long. Input material: peripheral blood. The chain recombines TRBV7-9 with TRBJ1-1, with no clear D. This TCR was sampled from a man in his fifties with active or convalescent COVID-19. The DNA of the CDR3 is TGTGCCAGCAGCTTATTAGCCGTGGTGAACACTGAAGCTTTCTTT. Protein: CASSLLAVVNTEAFF.